This T cell receptor (beta chain) was found in a study of PD-1 blockade in classical Hodgkin lymphoma. This clone has more than one count but fewer than ten. No antigen is known for it. Whole-study results and caveats: Diversity in CD4+ TCRs, unlike that measured in CD8+ TCRs, had risen significantly by C4D1.

No patient escaped relapse after autologous stem cell transplantation, and brentuximab vedotin exposure varied. Only in-frame clones appear in the TCRdb table, and some are missing; sequencing was by immunoSEQ multiplex PCR. Here the sample spans some 50,000 clones, over 70% being singletons. CDR1 and CDR2 (germline): MNHEY, SMNVEV (reference sequence). CDR3 length: 15 residues. Trimming took 4 bases from V and 7 from J; bases not matched to a gene: 9. The TCR sequence derives from a human donor with classical Hodgkin lymphoma. The specimen was peripheral blood mononuclear cells (PBMCs), collected at baseline. The genes are TRBV27 and TRBJ2-3; 9 nucleotides match TRBD1. CDR3 DNA: TGTGCCAGCAGTTCAACAGGGGGCGCGAGGAATACGCAGTATTTT. It translates to CASSSTGGARNTQYF.